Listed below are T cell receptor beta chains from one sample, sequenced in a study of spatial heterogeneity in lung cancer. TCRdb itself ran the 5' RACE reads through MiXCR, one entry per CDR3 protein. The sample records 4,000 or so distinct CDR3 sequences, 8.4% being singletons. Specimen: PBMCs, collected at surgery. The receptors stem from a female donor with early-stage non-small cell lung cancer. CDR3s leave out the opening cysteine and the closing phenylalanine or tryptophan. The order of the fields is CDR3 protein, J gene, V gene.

CDR3aa: SATGTLLGFF; j_gene: TRBJ1-1; v_gene: TRBV29-1
CDR3aa: AWRGKGPSYEQY; j_gene: TRBJ2-7; v_gene: TRBV30
CDR3aa: ASSYDHPPNIQY; j_gene: TRBJ2-4; v_gene: TRBV6-2/TRBV6-3
CDR3aa: ASSYGETQY; j_gene: TRBJ2-5; v_gene: TRBV6-2/TRBV6-3
CDR3aa: ASSKWPHYGYT; j_gene: TRBJ1-2; v_gene: TRBV21-1
CDR3aa: ASSSHTYEQY; j_gene: TRBJ2-7; v_gene: TRBV7-2
CDR3aa: ASSVGSDYGYT; j_gene: TRBJ1-2; v_gene: TRBV9
CDR3aa: ASSPLGGGAPDTQY; j_gene: TRBJ2-3; v_gene: TRBV7-3
CDR3aa: ASSLVGTPNTEAF; j_gene: TRBJ1-1; v_gene: TRBV5-6
CDR3aa: ASSFRDRAANYGYT; j_gene: TRBJ1-2; v_gene: TRBV5-1
CDR3aa: ASKRTGTTDTQY; j_gene: TRBJ2-3; v_gene: TRBV19
CDR3aa: ASSSGSSSYEQY; j_gene: TRBJ2-7; v_gene: TRBV19
CDR3aa: ASSLLAGELF; j_gene: TRBJ2-2; v_gene: TRBV7-3
CDR3aa: ASSGLGGTSNNEQF; j_gene: TRBJ2-1; v_gene: TRBV9
CDR3aa: ASRPEINSRDRDNEQF; j_gene: TRBJ2-1; v_gene: TRBV12-3/TRBV12-4
CDR3aa: SARSPQGAKVEQY; j_gene: TRBJ2-7; v_gene: TRBV20-1
CDR3aa: ASSFGSGGYNEQF; j_gene: TRBJ2-1; v_gene: TRBV7-2
CDR3aa: SALTARVRAYTEAF; j_gene: TRBJ1-1; v_gene: TRBV29-1
CDR3aa: SARDPAGGTDTQY; j_gene: TRBJ2-3; v_gene: TRBV20-1
CDR3aa: ASSGDRHLEQY; j_gene: TRBJ2-7; v_gene: TRBV7-8
CDR3aa: ASSYPTGQGGQPQH; j_gene: TRBJ1-5; v_gene: TRBV6-2/TRBV6-3
CDR3aa: ATSSRDRGAHGYT; j_gene: TRBJ1-2; v_gene: TRBV15
CDR3aa: SVFTGGDTEAF; j_gene: TRBJ1-1; v_gene: TRBV29-1
CDR3aa: ASSLVADDQPQH; j_gene: TRBJ1-5; v_gene: TRBV5-5
CDR3aa: ASSLGQAKETQY; j_gene: TRBJ2-5; v_gene: TRBV5-4
CDR3aa: ASSLVNQPQH; j_gene: TRBJ1-5; v_gene: TRBV28
CDR3aa: AWSETGGVYQPQH; j_gene: TRBJ1-5; v_gene: TRBV30
CDR3aa: SVEVSGVETQY; j_gene: TRBJ2-5; v_gene: TRBV29-1
CDR3aa: ASRTSVIGEQY; j_gene: TRBJ2-7; v_gene: TRBV12-3/TRBV12-4
CDR3aa: ASSRGGGDTQY; j_gene: TRBJ2-3; v_gene: TRBV3-1
CDR3aa: ASSVEGIRATEAF; j_gene: TRBJ1-1; v_gene: TRBV9
CDR3aa: ASSLTQGVAYNEQF; j_gene: TRBJ2-1; v_gene: TRBV7-3
CDR3aa: ASGGTQY; j_gene: TRBJ2-3; v_gene: TRBV5-5
CDR3aa: ASSLNRDGYGYT; j_gene: TRBJ1-2; v_gene: TRBV4-1
CDR3aa: ASSQAPPGGQETQY; j_gene: TRBJ2-5; v_gene: TRBV4-3
CDR3aa: ASTYGRFNTGELF; j_gene: TRBJ2-2; v_gene: TRBV5-5
CDR3aa: ANLGLLSSYEQY; j_gene: TRBJ2-7; v_gene: TRBV6-4
CDR3aa: ASSLMEGLITDTQY; j_gene: TRBJ2-3; v_gene: TRBV7-2
CDR3aa: SVERDTGSGGYT; j_gene: TRBJ1-2; v_gene: TRBV29-1
CDR3aa: AWSVLGTGSYNSPLH; j_gene: TRBJ1-6; v_gene: TRBV30
CDR3aa: ASSLRPLLAEGYSNQPQH; j_gene: TRBJ1-5; v_gene: TRBV7-8
CDR3aa: ASSLDLPDTQY; j_gene: TRBJ2-3; v_gene: TRBV19
CDR3aa: SARGWTGGEQF; j_gene: TRBJ2-1; v_gene: TRBV20-1
CDR3aa: ASSQPIGTGGHGYT; j_gene: TRBJ1-2; v_gene: TRBV4-1
CDR3aa: ASSSVTGLGGYT; j_gene: TRBJ1-2; v_gene: TRBV12-3/TRBV12-4
CDR3aa: ASNPSPGWNYEQY; j_gene: TRBJ2-7; v_gene: TRBV7-2
CDR3aa: SVEDWKYGYT; j_gene: TRBJ1-2; v_gene: TRBV29-1
CDR3aa: SARDQVKANYGYT; j_gene: TRBJ1-2; v_gene: TRBV20-1
CDR3aa: ASSPTGQSPEAF; j_gene: TRBJ1-1; v_gene: TRBV9
CDR3aa: ASRRDRVSYNEQF; j_gene: TRBJ2-1; v_gene: TRBV5-1
CDR3aa: ASSQGFGGRLYEQY; j_gene: TRBJ2-7; v_gene: TRBV14
CDR3aa: ATSLYT; j_gene: TRBJ1-2; v_gene: TRBV6-6
CDR3aa: ASSQDGQSYGYT; j_gene: TRBJ1-2; v_gene: TRBV4-2